This T cell receptor beta chain was retrieved from a study of Graves' ophthalmopathy and Graves' hyperthyroidism. Study details: Investigators collected peripheral blood at initial diagnosis, before any treatment was given. Study-level points and caveats: Also, most clonotypes expanded in the thyroid above 0.001 frequency appeared in blood.

The germline V gene has CDR1 SGHAT and CDR2 FQNNGV. The V and J ends lost 5 bases and 0 bases, in that order; junction bases with no gene match: 7. The CDR3 runs 15 residues. A few counts support this clonotype. Its target is not known. Lactation, pregnancy, uncontrolled infections and other autoimmune diseases were all grounds for excluding patients. The authors diagnosed from clinical symptoms, serum thyroxine, TRAb, thyroid ultrasound and orbital computed tomography. From RNA, the CDR3 regions of TCR beta chains were amplified and sequenced. HTBI-primed RT-PCR formed the first round, and a multiplex PCR formed the second. MiXCR, run by TCRdb on the multiplex PCR reads, gives a single entry per CDR3 protein. The sample holds about 660,000 distinct CDR3 sequences, 35% to 45% seen once.

The TCR comes from an adult man with Graves' ophthalmopathy. Material for sequencing was peripheral blood. The V gene is TRBV11-2, the J gene TRBJ2-7; 7 bases fit TRBD2. The DNA for the CDR3 is TGTGCCAGCAGCACCGGGGGGACCAACTCCTACGAGCAGTACTTC. It encodes CASSTGGTNSYEQYF.